A selection of T cell receptor beta chains follows, all from one sample in a study of T cell repertoires in cytomegalovirus infection. TCRdb independently ran MiXCR on the reads; one entry per CDR3 protein. This sample carries 650,000 to 900,000 distinct CDR3 sequences, approximately 32% of them seen once, and the ten largest clones take 9.5% to 15%. These receptors have no identified antigens. The source was cultured CD8+ T cells from PBMCs, collected from culture after CMV antigen stimulation. The receptors were gathered from a human donor in good health (CMV status not recorded). Some clones in this sample may be carry-over from other donors' samples. Both conserved end residues are trimmed from each CDR3. Each record gives: CDR3 protein, V gene.

CDR3 protein: ASSSQIFYGYT
V gene: TRBV7-9

CDR3 protein: ASNSRPQTGADTQY
V gene: TRBV7-9

CDR3 protein: ASSQEGTSGGTTGELF
V gene: TRBV4-2

CDR3 protein: ASSPGRAGDGYT
V gene: TRBV13

CDR3 protein: SALLDGGGGFSNQPQH
V gene: TRBV20-1

CDR3 protein: ATSDPDLATYNEQF
V gene: TRBV24-1

CDR3 protein: ASSEALTYPAGLNTEAF
V gene: TRBV6-1

CDR3 protein: ASSIRDIQGEQY
V gene: TRBV19

CDR3 protein: VSSRTGGRTYEQY
V gene: TRBV7-6

CDR3 protein: SGQVSNNEQF
V gene: TRBV29-1

CDR3 protein: ASRPAGSFSLLYNERF
V gene: TRBV7-9

CDR3 protein: ASSPGQGVSYGYT
V gene: TRBV6-1

CDR3 protein: ASSLAYRAENTEAF
V gene: TRBV7-2

CDR3 protein: ASSESLGGLNTEAF
V gene: TRBV2

CDR3 protein: ASSRGHGNTIY
V gene: TRBV12-3/TRBV12-4

CDR3 protein: ASSEGYRGPGYT
V gene: TRBV6-1

CDR3 protein: ASSLGNGYWYYNSPLH
V gene: TRBV12-3/TRBV12-4

CDR3 protein: ASSLSDEQF
V gene: TRBV7-9

CDR3 protein: ASSFAGYQTDTQY
V gene: TRBV11-3

CDR3 protein: ASSRRDGWDEQF
V gene: TRBV7-1

CDR3 protein: ASSPLAPYNEQF
V gene: TRBV12-3/TRBV12-4

CDR3 protein: ASSEGGRQPQH
V gene: TRBV9

CDR3 protein: ASRQSNEQF
V gene: TRBV6-2/TRBV6-3

CDR3 protein: ASSLGVGQESPLH
V gene: TRBV7-6

CDR3 protein: ASSLGTSGRTDTQY
V gene: TRBV7-2

CDR3 protein: ASSQDPSQWANYGYT
V gene: TRBV4-1

CDR3 protein: VSSPGTDLATNEKLF
V gene: TRBV7-6

CDR3 protein: ASSLAGDRASSGNQPQH
V gene: TRBV7-2

CDR3 protein: ASTWQGLYGYT
V gene: TRBV12-3/TRBV12-4

CDR3 protein: SAPPGGEETEAF
V gene: TRBV20-1

CDR3 protein: ASSGTPPGEAF
V gene: TRBV5-4

CDR3 protein: ASSQVGGMGEETQY
V gene: TRBV4-1

CDR3 protein: ASSLNWGYDTEAF
V gene: TRBV11-2

CDR3 protein: ASSSGDGSSTDTQY
V gene: TRBV5-8

CDR3 protein: ASSSTPGVGT
V gene: TRBV5-6

CDR3 protein: ASSSSWGNEQF
V gene: TRBV12-3/TRBV12-4

CDR3 protein: ASSWTDEAF
V gene: TRBV7-2

CDR3 protein: ANSLPIQSPVDEQF
V gene: TRBV7-2

CDR3 protein: ASSRFGPNTEAF
V gene: TRBV27

CDR3 protein: ASSTYNSGANVLT
V gene: TRBV6-5

CDR3 protein: AISESMGAAEAF
V gene: TRBV10-3

CDR3 protein: ASSPQRMPTEAF
V gene: TRBV7-9

CDR3 protein: ASSLEGGLVSGELF
V gene: TRBV7-2

CDR3 protein: ASFQIGTDNEKLF
V gene: TRBV6-6

CDR3 protein: SAMPRDGDQPQH
V gene: TRBV20-1

CDR3 protein: ASTAPQGNVPYEQY
V gene: TRBV2

CDR3 protein: ASSWGGGAKNIQY
V gene: TRBV7-2

CDR3 protein: ASSVSRTSGTKNNQPQH
V gene: TRBV9

CDR3 protein: ATSDFGRDSITDTQY
V gene: TRBV24-1

CDR3 protein: ASSLGKGANGYT
V gene: TRBV5-6

CDR3 protein: ASSEAEISPLH
V gene: TRBV6-1

CDR3 protein: ASSPRIRTREHTDTQY
V gene: TRBV7-9

CDR3 protein: SASRLAGRSSCNEQF
V gene: TRBV20-1

CDR3 protein: ASSERRDEQF
V gene: TRBV7-9

CDR3 protein: ASSFIYAGYTEAF
V gene: TRBV28

CDR3 protein: ASRRTGSSTGELF
V gene: TRBV12-3/TRBV12-4

CDR3 protein: ASSPGEGGEKLF
V gene: TRBV7-8

CDR3 protein: ASSPLPSSGANVLT
V gene: TRBV7-6

CDR3 protein: ASSPPDRGLDTQY
V gene: TRBV6-1

CDR3 protein: ASSLAPTANYGYT
V gene: TRBV7-9